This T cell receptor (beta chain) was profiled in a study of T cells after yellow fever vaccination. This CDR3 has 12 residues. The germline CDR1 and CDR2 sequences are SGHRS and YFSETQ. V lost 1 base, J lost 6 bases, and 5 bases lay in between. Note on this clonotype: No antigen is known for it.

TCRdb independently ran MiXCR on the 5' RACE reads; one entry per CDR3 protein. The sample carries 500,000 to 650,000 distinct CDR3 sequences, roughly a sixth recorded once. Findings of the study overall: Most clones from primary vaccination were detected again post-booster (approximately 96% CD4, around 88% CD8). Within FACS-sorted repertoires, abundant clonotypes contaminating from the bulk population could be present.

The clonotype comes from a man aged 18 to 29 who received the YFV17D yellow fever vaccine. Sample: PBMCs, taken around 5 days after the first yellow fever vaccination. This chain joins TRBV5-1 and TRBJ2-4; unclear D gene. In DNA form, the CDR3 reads TGCGCCAGCAGCTTGTTGGGAAACATTCAGTACTTC. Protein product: CASSLLGNIQYF.